This T cell receptor (beta chain) derives from a study of long-term antiretroviral therapy in people with HIV. Broader study findings: HIV repertoires showed narrower CDR3 length ranges than controls. An increase in diversity followed ART, yet levels stayed below transplant donor controls. Every time point showed a repertoire led by clones expanded before ART.

About this clone: Its antigen is not known.

Researchers report immunoSEQ v3.0 was run at survey level. It was roughly 40,000-50,000 T-cell genomes per sample that sequencing targeted. Assay: immunoSEQ multiplex PCR; the TCRdb copy retains only in-frame clones and omits some. The repertoire holds tens of thousands of clones, with around 80% as singletons. This CDR3 has 13 amino acids. The germline gives CDR1 GTSNPN, CDR2 SVGIG (reference sequence). Trimming pared 5 bases from V and 3 bases from J, leaving 13 bases between. The chain joins TRBV30 to TRBJ1-1, with D possibly TRBD1 on 5 matching bases. The TCR sequence derives from a man between 18 and 29 years old with HIV. This specimen was unsorted PBMCs, taken 0.1 years before starting antiretroviral therapy. CDR3 nucleotide sequence: TGTGCCTGGGGTGGCAGGGCGGACACTGAAGCTTTCTTT. Encoded protein: CAWGGRADTEAFF.